This is a list of T cell receptor beta chains from one sample in a study of neurological immune-mediated disorders. TCRdb re-called the 5' RACE reads through MiXCR, storing one row per CDR3 protein. Of over 25,000 distinct CDR3 sequences in the sample, around 21% are singletons; the top ten hold roughly 27%. Sample: CD4+ T cells from blood. Every receptor here comes from a man aged 50 or older with HTLV-1-associated myelopathy (HAM/TSP). Both conserved end residues are trimmed from each CDR3. Clone sizes are given selectively: once, few, many, or a class where the clone is expanded.

size: many
V: TRBV20-1
J: TRBJ1-3
CDR3: SARMGVSGNTIY

size: -
V: TRBV5-6
J: TRBJ2-1
CDR3: ASSLGPGSSADNEQF

size: many
V: TRBV20-1
J: TRBJ1-5
CDR3: SARDGQGLINQPQH

size: -
V: TRBV3-1
J: TRBJ1-1
CDR3: ASRTGRNTEAF

size: many
V: TRBV9
J: TRBJ1-4
CDR3: ASSVSGVGRNEKLF

size: many
V: TRBV10-3
J: TRBJ1-2
CDR3: AISEGRERFVQMDGYT

size: -
V: TRBV9
J: TRBJ2-2
CDR3: ASSLNTGELF

size: many
V: TRBV9
J: TRBJ1-1
CDR3: ASSPQTALNTEAF

size: -
V: TRBV20-1
J: TRBJ1-2
CDR3: SARKVSDYGYT

size: many
V: TRBV24-1
J: TRBJ2-3
CDR3: ATSDSTLGPGRQTDTQY

size: many
V: TRBV20-1
J: TRBJ2-1
CDR3: SARKEKRQF

size: few
V: TRBV12-3/TRBV12-4
J: TRBJ1-1
CDR3: ASSIGTPFGGTEAF

size: -
V: TRBV12-3/TRBV12-4
J: TRBJ2-3
CDR3: ASSPDIRGRPSFSTDTQY

size: many
V: TRBV12-3/TRBV12-4
J: TRBJ2-2
CDR3: ASSSSSGELF

size: many
V: TRBV5-6
J: TRBJ2-3
CDR3: ASSPRGTHVGTDTQY

size: many
V: TRBV10-1
J: TRBJ2-1
CDR3: ASSQDRGGNEQF

size: many
V: TRBV5-1
J: TRBJ1-2
CDR3: ASSLDFQGARGYT

size: many
V: TRBV20-1
J: TRBJ2-7
CDR3: SASPPVSEQY

size: many
V: TRBV7-9
J: TRBJ2-3
CDR3: ASSLDGGRGATSTDTQY

size: many
V: TRBV10-3
J: TRBJ2-5
CDR3: AISEPNRDRETQY

size: many
V: TRBV10-3
J: TRBJ2-7
CDR3: AISEPLPGLDYEQY

size: many
V: TRBV10-3
J: TRBJ1-5
CDR3: AISDGGNEPQH

size: few
V: TRBV29-1
J: TRBJ1-2
CDR3: SVEEGGLGYGYT

size: many
V: TRBV6-6
J: TRBJ2-1
CDR3: ASSESLGGGAYEQF

size: -
V: TRBV20-1
J: TRBJ2-2
CDR3: SASPGTETGKLF

size: many
V: TRBV5-6
J: TRBJ2-1
CDR3: ASSGGQGWAKAYYNEQF

size: many
V: TRBV4-1
J: TRBJ1-1
CDR3: ASSHLRGEGAIRAF

size: many
V: TRBV5-1
J: TRBJ2-7
CDR3: ASSNQQTSGGSYEQY

size: many
V: TRBV20-1
J: TRBJ2-1
CDR3: SASRAAEQF

size: few
V: TRBV7-8
J: TRBJ1-5
CDR3: ASSSSGDRNQPQH

size: many
V: TRBV15
J: TRBJ1-5
CDR3: ATSRVPSGPQH

size: many
V: TRBV20-1
J: TRBJ2-7
CDR3: SARRGADFYEQY

size: -
V: TRBV5-6
J: TRBJ1-2
CDR3: ASSLPTGDGYT

size: many
V: TRBV20-1
J: TRBJ2-5
CDR3: SARDAGDLQETQY

size: few
V: TRBV19
J: TRBJ1-1
CDR3: ASKEDAGRARSEAF

size: many
V: TRBV5-1
J: TRBJ2-1
CDR3: ASSSGTSLGEQF

size: many
V: TRBV7-2
J: TRBJ1-2
CDR3: ASSFKGARGYT

size: many
V: TRBV20-1
J: TRBJ1-5
CDR3: SARDLNGIYSNQPQH

size: many
V: TRBV20-1
J: TRBJ1-5
CDR3: SARGAGDYNQPQH

size: -
V: TRBV20-1
J: TRBJ1-4
CDR3: SARRGATNEKLF

size: many
V: TRBV5-5
J: TRBJ2-7
CDR3: ASSQGQGPSYEQY